One sample yielded the 16 T cell receptor beta chains listed below, sequenced in a study of metastatic and nonmetastatic thyroid tumors (dated by TCRdb to 2018 to 2020). No treatment had been received by any patient before thyroid surgery. To prepare the library, PCR was applied. Sequencing was carried out with an Illumina HiSeq 4000. TCRdb's own reprocessing of the public reads used fastp at Q25 and MiXCR and kept productive beta chains. The sample table records around 22,000 clones; 20% to 25% of these occur just once. 9% to 15% of the sample is in the top ten clones. The sample was tumor tissue. The source is a female donor with papillary thyroid cancer or a benign thyroid nodule (not recorded which). Some clones in this sample may be carry-over from other donors' samples.

The sample holds a few counts of this clone. The J gene is TRBJ2-2, the V gene TRBV19; possibly TRBD1 for D (6 bases). From germline, CDR1 is LNHDA and CDR2 SQIVND (reference sequence). Trimming shortened V by 5 bases and J by 5 bases, and 9 bases separated the two germline ends. The CDR3 has 13 amino acids. The CDR3 DNA reads as TGTGCCAGTAGTGCCGGGACAACCGGGGAGCTGTTTTTT. Translated, it gives CASSAGTTGELFF.

Relative to its sample, this clone is medium-sized. The chain carries TRBV6-1 and TRBJ1-1; 8 bases agree with TRBD1. CDR1 and CDR2 from the germline V gene are MNHNS and SASEGT. This CDR3 comprises 15 residues. With V trimmed by 5 bases and J by 5 bases, 10 bases remained unmatched. CDR3 in DNA: TGTGCCAGCAGTTCCAGGGCCTACAGGGGGACTGAAGCTTTCTTT. This encodes CASSSRAYRGTEAFF.

This clone turned up a few times. One end of the junction fails to match germline, which may point to a read error. J is TRBJ2-2 and V is TRBV27, with D tentatively TRBD2 (6 bases). CDR3 length: 13 amino acids. CDR1 and CDR2 (germline): MNHEY, SMNVEV (reference sequence). Here the CDR3 DNA reads TGTGCCAGCAGTTTCCGGTGTACCGGGGGGCTGTTTTTT. Translation: CASSFRCTGGLFF.

The J gene is TRBJ1-2, the V gene TRBV6-1; no reliable D call. V was pared by 3 bases and J by 0 bases, with 5 bases between. The germline V gene encodes CDR1 MNHNS and CDR2 SASEGT. The CDR3 is 13 residues long. The CDR3 loop reads CASSERANYGYTF. The CDR3 DNA reads TGTGCCAGCAGTGAGAGGGCTAACTATGGCTACACCTTC.

This clone came up many times. This sequence joins TRBV20-1 and TRBJ2-7; possible D gene TRBD2, 5 bases. The V end was cut by 6 bases, the J end by 1 base, with 13 bases between. The CDR3 covers 13 residues. Germline V gene lookup returns CDR1 DFQATT and CDR2 SNEGSKA (reference sequence). The CDR3: CSAGGSLSYEQYF. CDR3 bases: TGCAGTGCAGGCGGGTCGCTTTCCTACGAGCAGTACTTC.

The chain is built from TRBV5-1 and TRBJ1-2; 9 positions match TRBD1. The CDR3 contains 13 residues. J gave up 11 bases and V 0 bases, and 5 bases lay outside the gene matches. Germline CDR1 and CDR2: SGHRS and YFSETQ. CDR3: CASSLAGDRVYTF. In nucleotides, the CDR3 is TGCGCCAGCAGCTTGGCCGGGGACAGGGTGTACACCTTC.

This sequence joins TRBV19 and TRBJ2-7; 8 bases line up with TRBD1. This CDR3 has 15 amino acids. V trimming: 7 bases; J trimming: 0 bases; junction bases outside the gene matches: 8. Germline CDR1 reads LNHDA; CDR2 reads SQIVND (reference sequence). CDR3 in amino acids: CASKGKGQASYEQYF. The CDR3 nucleotides read TGTGCCAGTAAGGGAAAGGGACAGGCCTCCTACGAGCAGTACTTC.

The rearrangement joins TRBV7-8 to TRBJ1-1; 8 bases agree with TRBD1. Germline-derived CDR1 and CDR2 are SGHVS and FQNEAQ. This CDR3 contains 13 residues. V shed 2 bases and J 5 bases; nucleotides not matched to a gene: 1. This CDR3 reads CASSLTGGTEAFF. For the CDR3, the DNA is TGTGCCAGCAGCTTAACAGGGGGAACTGAAGCTTTCTTT.

The genes are TRBV12-3 or TRBV12-4 and TRBJ2-5; D ambiguous. The CDR3 has 14 residues. V was clipped by 4 bases and J by 1 base, with 10 bases between them. The CDR3 protein is CASSSSGLQETQYF. Here the CDR3 DNA reads TGTGCCAGCAGTTCATCCGGGCTCCAAGAGACCCAGTACTTC.

With regard to this clone: Germline is not matched at one junction end, which may reflect a read error. The chain employs TRBV5-1 and TRBJ2-7; 8 bases align to TRBD1. This CDR3 comprises 15 residues. Germline loops: CDR1 SGHRS, CDR2 YFSETQ. The CDR3 sequence is CASGLGQGAFDEQYF. The CDR3 coding sequence is TGCGCCAGCGGCTTGGGTCAGGGGGCGTTCGACGAGCAGTACTTC.

The chain has TRBV20-1 and TRBJ2-7; 12 positions agree with TRBD2. This CDR3 is 13 amino acids long. Trimming removed 7 bases from V and 4 bases from J; junction bases left unmatched: 5. CDR1 and CDR2 (germline): DFQATT, SNEGSKA (reference sequence). CDR3 residues: CSVPTSGRYEQYF. The CDR3 nucleotides read TGCAGTGTACCGACTAGCGGGAGATACGAGCAGTACTTC.

The chain is built from TRBV20-1 and TRBJ1-5, with a possible D match to TRBD1 (5 bases). Trimming pared 7 bases from V and 3 bases from J, leaving 13 bases between. Germline V lookup: CDR1 DFQATT, CDR2 SNEGSKA (reference sequence). This CDR3 spans 13 amino acids. CDR3 in amino acids: CSVTRQSNQPQHF. The DNA of the CDR3 is TGCAGTGTTACAAGACAGTCCAATCAGCCCCAGCATTTT.

The table lists this clone with many counts. The chain employs TRBV5-4 and TRBJ1-2; 7 bases are shared with TRBD1. Trimming cost V 6 bases and J 8 bases; bases outside gene matches: 13. CDR1 and CDR2 (germline): SGHNT, YYREEE (reference sequence). The CDR3 is 14 residues long. The CDR3 loop reads CASTNVPRGLGYTF. CDR3 bases: TGTGCCAGCACCAACGTCCCCAGGGGGTTGGGCTACACCTTC.

This clone was seen repeatedly, ten times or more. The chain uses TRBV7-6 and TRBJ2-1; D is undetermined. Germline loops: CDR1 SGHVS, CDR2 FNYEAQ. Trimming took 2 bases from V and 7 from J, leaving 12 bases between them. The CDR3 sequence is 14 residues long. The CDR3 sequence is CASSLIAAKNEQFF. As DNA, the CDR3 is TGTGCCAGCAGCTTAATAGCTGCTAAAAATGAGCAGTTCTTC.

The CDR3 is CASSQDGQLAGYLLRDEQFF. DNA of the CDR3: TGTGCCAGCAGCCAAGATGGGCAACTAGCGGGGTATCTACTACGGGATGAGCAGTTCTTC. This chain links TRBV3-1 with TRBJ2-1; 10 bases agree with TRBD2. V trimming: 0 bases; J trimming: 8 bases; junction bases outside the gene matches: 19. The germline V gene encodes CDR1 LGHDT and CDR2 YNNKEL (reference sequence). The CDR3 consists of 20 residues.

This clone has ten or more counts. V gene TRBV11-2 combines with J gene TRBJ1-2, with D possibly TRBD1 on 5 matching bases. Germline V gene data show CDR1 as SGHAT and CDR2 as FQNNGV. V was clipped by 3 bases and J by 7 bases, with 12 bases between them. The CDR3 has 13 residues. The CDR3 here is CASSLGDRSGYTF. The CDR3, as DNA: TGTGCCAGCAGCTTGGGGGATCGGTCTGGCTACACCTTC.